The source of this T cell receptor (beta chain) is a study of tumor-infiltrating lymphocytes in primary liver carcinoma. The germline V and J ends were trimmed by 6 bases and 1 base, with 9 bases remaining between them. The length of the CDR3 is 13 residues. Germline CDR1 is SGHAT and CDR2 is FQNNGV. General study results and limits: Tumor-adjacent and tumor-blood pairs overlapped less than tumor region pairs did.

This clonotype is deemed medium-sized. What it binds is unknown. The study extracted blood RNA from unsorted whole blood and also extracted germline DNA. TCR beta cDNA was reverse-transcribed from about 550 ng of total RNA. The reaction used a constant-region primer and ProtoScript II reverse transcriptase. Three rounds of nested multiplex PCR with slightly modified ARM-PCR produced TCR beta libraries. Rounds one and two of PCR, each of around 9 cycles, were primed with TRBV1-TRBV30 forward primers and a C-beta reverse primer. TCRdb re-called the multiplex PCR reads with MiXCR, one entry per CDR3 protein. The sample lists about 320,000 distinct CDR3 sequences, 65% occurring once.

V is TRBV11-2 and J is TRBJ2-5, with D perhaps matching TRBD1 or TRBD2 (5 bases each). The TCR comes from a middle-aged man with primary liver carcinoma and hepatitis B virus infection. The sequenced sample was peripheral blood. In DNA, the CDR3 is TGTGCCAGCAGTCCCGGGGCCCAAGAGACCCAGTACTTC. Amino acid sequence: CASSPGAQETQYF.